These 31 T cell receptor beta chains were sequenced from one sample in a study of blood T cell repertoires in COVID-19 (dated by TCRdb to the early 2020s). Library method: the immunoSEQ multiplex PCR assay. TCRdb mirrors the immuneACCESS table, restricted to in-frame sequences. Some clones are absent from its copies; in checked studies, under half trace to an unresolved V gene, and the reason for the others is unknown. For this sample there are about 270,000 clones; 88% appear just once. Of the sample, around 0.92% falls within the top ten clones. The source material was PBMCs or T cells enriched from blood (not recorded which). The receptors come from a woman in her twenties or thirties who had recovered from COVID-19.

The rearrangement joins TRBV27 to TRBJ2-5, with TRBD1 identical over 8 bases. CDR3 length equals 14 residues. Per the germline V gene, CDR1 is MNHEY and CDR2 is SMNVEV (reference sequence). Germline trimming cut 3 bases from V and 4 bases from J; bases unmatched to any gene: 4. CDR3 sequence (DNA): TGTGCCAGCAGTTTGACAGGGGTAAGAGAGACCCAGTACTTC. This sequence encodes CASSLTGVRETQYF.

The rearrangement links TRBV28 to TRBJ1-5; 9 nucleotides align to TRBD1. The junction had 6 bases not matched to a gene; V was cut back by 5 bases and J by 7 bases. CDR3 length: 14 amino acids. Germline loops: CDR1 MDHEN, CDR2 SYDVKM. The CDR3 here is CASSPEQGAQPQHF. As DNA, the CDR3 is TGTGCCAGCAGTCCCGAACAGGGGGCCCAGCCCCAGCATTTT.

This chain connects TRBV11-2 to TRBJ1-1; a possible D gene is TRBD1 (6 bases). Per germline, CDR1 SGHAT and CDR2 FQNNGV. V lost 2 bases to trimming and J lost 1 base, with 14 bases between them. This CDR3 has 16 amino acids. The CDR3 loop is CASSLYGGRTNTEAFF. For the CDR3, the DNA is TGTGCCAGCAGCTTATATGGGGGCCGCACGAACACTGAAGCTTTCTTT.

The rearrangement links TRBV28 to TRBJ1-6; D may be TRBD1 (6 bases). Per the germline V gene, CDR1 is MDHEN and CDR2 is SYDVKM. The CDR3 has 16 amino acids. V lost 3 bases to trimming and J lost 0 bases, with 9 bases between them. The CDR3: CASSFLGGSYNSPLHF. CDR3 nucleotide sequence: TGTGCCAGCAGTTTCTTAGGGGGCTCCTATAATTCACCCCTCCACTTT.

The chain joins TRBV28 to TRBJ2-1; 7 bases agree with TRBD2. Trimming cost V 4 bases and J 0 bases; bases outside gene matches: 15. The CDR3 runs 19 residues. Germline values: CDR1 MDHEN, CDR2 SYDVKM. CDR3 sequence (DNA): TGTGCCAGCAGTTATCCTCTGGGGGGGAGCTCTAGCTCCTACAATGAGCAGTTCTTC. Translated: CASSYPLGGSSSSYNEQFF.

The chain carries TRBV7-9 and TRBJ1-2; TRBD1 matches at 8 bases. CDR1 is SEHNR, CDR2 FQNEAQ, per germline (reference sequence). V shed 4 bases, J shed 4 bases, and the junction held 17 bases outside the gene matches. The CDR3 is 18 residues long. CDR3 sequence reads: CASSSSLTPGQEPYGYTF. CDR3 nucleotide sequence: TGTGCCAGCAGCTCATCTCTGACCCCGGGACAGGAACCCTATGGCTACACCTTC.

The chain couples TRBV11-1 to TRBJ1-1; TRBD1 matches at 8 bases. Unmatched junction bases numbered 10, after V lost 5 bases and J lost 5 bases. The CDR3 is made up of 15 amino acids. Germline V gives CDR1 SGHAT, CDR2 FQDESV (reference sequence). CDR3 loop: CASSLRTGTGTEAFF. As DNA, the CDR3 is TGTGCCAGCAGCCTACGGACAGGGACGGGGACTGAAGCTTTCTTT. Full variable domain (missing parts from reference TRBV11-1 and TRBJ1-1): EAEVAQSPRYKITEKSQAVAFWCDPISGHATLYWYRQILGQGPELLVQFQDESVVDDSQLPKDRFSAERLKGVDSTLKIQPAELGDSAMYLCASSLRTGTGTEAFFGQGTRLTVV.

The chain combines TRBV30 with TRBJ2-3; D may be TRBD2 (6 bases). Germline V gene sequence: CDR1 GTSNPN, CDR2 SVGIG (reference sequence). This CDR3 is built from 14 residues. V gave up 2 bases and J gave up 4 bases, with 13 bases separating them. The CDR3 spells CAWSRTIVPDTQYF. Here the CDR3 DNA reads TGTGCCTGGAGTCGGACTATCGTCCCAGATACGCAGTATTTT.

This chain connects TRBV11-3 to TRBJ2-2; TRBD1 aligns across 7 bases. Germline CDR1 and CDR2: SGHNT and YENEEA. This CDR3 contains 13 residues. V shed 5 bases, J shed 6 bases, and the junction held 3 bases outside the gene matches. CDR3 DNA sequence: TGTGCCAGCAGCGCCGGGACAGCCGGGGAGCTGTTTTTT. Protein: CASSAGTAGELFF. Variable domain in full (rest from reference TRBV11-3 and TRBJ2-2): EAGVVQSPRYKIIEKKQPVAFWCNPISGHNTLYWYLQNLGQGPELLIRYENEEAVDDSQLPKDRFSAERLKGVDSTLKIQPAELGDSAVYLCASSAGTAGELFFGEGSRLTVL.

This sequence joins TRBV28 and TRBJ2-7; weak D call: TRBD1 (6 bases). CDR3 length: 15 residues. Germline loops: CDR1 MDHEN, CDR2 SYDVKM. Trimming cost V 3 bases and J 4 bases, with 16 bases left between them. The DNA for the CDR3 is TGTGCCAGCAGTTTTTCAGGGACACCCAGTTACGAGCAGTACTTC. Its protein product is CASSFSGTPSYEQYF.

This clone was counted once. This chain uses TRBV7-3 with TRBJ2-1; maybe TRBD2 (6 bases). V was pared by 5 bases and J by 6 bases, with 14 bases between. The CDR3 runs 14 residues. CDR1 and CDR2 (germline): SGHTA, FQGTGA. The CDR3 DNA follows: TGTGCCAGCAGCGCCCACGGGGGTGGCAATGAGCAGTTCTTC. Its protein product is CASSAHGGGNEQFF. The full variable domain, in which reference TRBV7-3 and TRBJ2-1 provide the parts outside the CDR3, is GAGVSQTPSNKVTEKGKYVELRCDPISGHTALYWYRQSLGQGPEFLIYFQGTGAADDSGLPNDRFFAVRPEGSVSTLKIQRTERGDSAVYLCASSAHGGGNEQFFGPGTRLTVL.

This chain links TRBV28 with TRBJ1-2; D might be TRBD1 (6 bases). The germline gives CDR1 MDHEN, CDR2 SYDVKM. Trimming took off 5 bases at V and 4 bases at J, with 17 bases between the two ends. The CDR3 has 15 residues. The CDR3 protein is CASSKIQGSGYGYTF. For the CDR3, the DNA is TGTGCCAGCAGTAAAATACAGGGCTCTGGCTATGGCTACACCTTC.

This clone was observed once. The sample contains more than one DNA sequence encoding this CDR3. The chain has TRBV5-1 and TRBJ1-1, with D uncertain. The CDR3 runs 13 residues. The germline CDR1 and CDR2 sequences are SGHRS and YFSETQ. The V and J ends lost 0 bases and 1 base respectively, with 4 bases between them. The DNA of the CDR3 is TGCGCCAGCAGCTTGGCGGGGAACACTGAAGCTTTCTTT. Translation: CASSLAGNTEAFF.

The chain is built from TRBV28 and TRBJ1-1; unclear D gene. V lost 1 base to trimming and J lost 0 bases, with 6 bases between them. Looked up from germline, CDR1 is MDHEN and CDR2 is SYDVKM. The CDR3 contains 14 residues. The chain's CDR3 is CASSLYKMNTEAFF. The CDR3, as DNA: TGTGCCAGCAGTTTATATAAAATGAACACTGAAGCTTTCTTT.

V usage is TRBV5-4 and J usage is TRBJ2-5; tentative D call: TRBD1 (6 bases). CDR1 and CDR2 from the germline V gene are SGHNT and YYREEE (reference sequence). This CDR3 has 13 amino acids. Trimming removed 3 bases at V and 5 bases at J, with 11 bases between. CDR3 DNA sequence: TGTGCCAGCAGCTCCAGGGGATGGGAGACCCAGTACTTC. Translating gives CASSSRGWETQYF.

This chain connects TRBV9 to TRBJ2-2; the match to TRBD1 covers 8 bases. The J segment lost 0 bases and the V segment lost 2 bases, leaving 9 bases of the junction unmatched. CDR3 size: 18 residues. Germline V gives CDR1 SGDLS, CDR2 YYNGEE. CDR3 protein: CASSVRKTGAPNTGELFF. CDR3 nucleotides: TGTGCCAGCAGCGTCCGTAAGACAGGGGCCCCGAACACCGGGGAGCTGTTTTTT.

This chain joins TRBV10-2 and TRBJ2-5, with D maybe TRBD2 (6 bases). V was pared by 6 bases and J by 4 bases, with 21 bases between. Germline V gene data show CDR1 as WSHSY and CDR2 as SAAADI. The CDR3 is made up of 16 amino acids. The CDR3 nucleotides read TGCGCCAGCAGAAAGACTAGTTCGAACATGGGAGAGACCCAGTACTTC. Its translation is CASRKTSSNMGETQYF.

This chain's CDR3 is CASSQPPSGLARAQYF. CDR3 nucleotides: TGTGCCAGCAGCCAACCGCCTAGCGGTCTGGCGAGGGCGCAGTACTTC. This chain joins TRBV4-2 and TRBJ2-7; 7 bases are shared with TRBD2. Trimming cost V 2 bases and J 9 bases; bases outside gene matches: 16. Germline V CDR1 and CDR2: LGHNA, YNFKEQ. This CDR3 comprises 16 residues.

V is TRBV6-2 or TRBV6-3 and J is TRBJ2-7; D might be TRBD2 (5 bases). Per germline, CDR1 MNHEY and CDR2 SVGEGT. CDR3 length: 16 residues. Trimming took off 6 bases at V and 3 bases at J, with 21 bases between the two ends. The chain's CDR3 is CASSPTWQGLLYEQYF. CDR3 DNA: TGTGCCAGCAGCCCTACTTGGCAAGGACTGCTCTACGAGCAGTACTTC.

This clone was detected only a few times. V gene TRBV5-1 combines with J gene TRBJ1-2; 7 bases agree with TRBD1. CDR1 is SGHRS, CDR2 YFSETQ, per germline. Unmatched junction bases numbered 6, after V lost 0 bases and J lost 4 bases. CDR3 length equals 15 residues. This CDR3 reads CASSLVSGGLYGYTF. The CDR3 DNA reads as TGCGCCAGCAGCTTGGTCTCAGGGGGTCTCTATGGCTACACCTTC.

The gene calls are TRBV28 and TRBJ1-5; D remains unclear. In germline, CDR1 is MDHEN, CDR2 SYDVKM. The CDR3 is 14 amino acids. Trimming cost V 6 bases and J 9 bases, with 18 bases left between them. The CDR3 sequence: CASRYPRISSPQHF. The CDR3 DNA sequence: TGTGCCAGCAGGTATCCTAGGATCTCATCGCCCCAGCATTTT.

The chain recombines TRBV11-2 with TRBJ1-5; D remains ambiguous. The CDR3 spans 12 residues. CDR1 SGHAT and CDR2 FQNNGV come from the germline V gene. V was cut by 5 bases and J by 5 bases, with 7 bases left in between. DNA for the CDR3: TGTGCCAGCAGCCTCGGGGATCAGCCCCAGCATTTT. The encoded protein is CASSLGDQPQHF.

The chain combines TRBV6-1 with TRBJ1-4, with 7 positions matching TRBD1. V shed 1 base, J shed 4 bases, and the junction held 6 bases outside the gene matches. The CDR3 is 16 amino acids. CDR1 and CDR2 from the germline V gene are MNHNS and SASEGT. The CDR3 here is CASSEGNRGNNEKLFF. CDR3 DNA sequence: TGTGCCAGCAGTGAAGGGAACAGGGGCAATAATGAAAAACTGTTTTTT.

The chain couples TRBV10-3 to TRBJ2-7; D may be TRBD1 (6 bases). V lost 7 bases and J 1 base, leaving 11 bases between the germline ends. CDR3 length: 13 residues. CDR1 is ENHRY, CDR2 SYGVKD, per germline. This CDR3 is CAITGGQSYEQYF. In nucleotides, the CDR3 is TGTGCCATCACAGGCGGACAGTCCTACGAGCAGTACTTC.

This chain connects TRBV10-3 to TRBJ2-7, with D uncertain. There are 21 residues in the CDR3. The ends were cut back, 9 bases at V and 9 bases at J, with 45 bases in the middle. Germline V lookup: CDR1 ENHRY, CDR2 SYGVKD. Here the CDR3 DNA reads TGTGCCATACCCTTTCCCCAGTTAGCTCCTCCTAAGCTACGTTTGTGGTCCTGGCAGTACTTC. Its protein is CAIPFPQLAPPKLRLWSWQYF.

The chain joins TRBV5-1 to TRBJ2-5; D gene unclear. Germline V CDR1 and CDR2: SGHRS, YFSETQ. The CDR3 covers 14 residues. V was pared by 0 bases and J by 3 bases, with 9 bases between. The CDR3 nucleotides are TGCGCCAGCAGCTTGGATCCAGGCGAAGAGACCCAGTACTTC. Translated: CASSLDPGEETQYF.

The chain uses TRBV6-5 and TRBJ1-6; D not certain. Trimming stripped 5 bases from V and 6 bases from J, with 14 bases between. The germline gives CDR1 MNHEY, CDR2 SVGAGI. The CDR3 runs to 15 residues. DNA for the CDR3: TGTGCCAGCAGTCCTTATCGGGGTGTTAATTCACCCCTCCACTTT. This gives the protein CASSPYRGVNSPLHF.

This clone occurred once. The V call is TRBV27, the J call TRBJ1-5, with 7 bases matching TRBD1. This CDR3 is built from 13 residues. CDR1 is MNHEY, CDR2 SMNVEV, per germline (reference sequence). V lost 5 bases and J lost 7; bases outside the gene matches: 5. The CDR3 spells CASSVQGRQPQHF. The CDR3 DNA follows: TGTGCCAGCAGTGTACAGGGGCGGCAGCCCCAGCATTTT.

V and J are TRBV11-3 and TRBJ2-7, with 7 nucleotides matching TRBD2. V trimming: 1 base; J trimming: 5 bases; junction bases outside the gene matches: 11. CDR1 is SGHNT, CDR2 YENEEA, per germline. This CDR3 contains 16 residues. The CDR3 protein is CASSLGGGDGWDEQYF. CDR3 bases: TGTGCCAGCAGCTTAGGGGGGGGAGATGGATGGGACGAGCAGTACTTC.

V is TRBV29-1 and J is TRBJ2-2; TRBD1 aligns across 8 bases. Unmatched junction bases numbered 6, after V lost 6 bases and J lost 0 bases. The germline CDR1 and CDR2 sequences are SQVTM and ANQGSEA. This CDR3 contains 15 residues. The CDR3 reads CSVTDRAPNTGELFF. For the CDR3, the DNA is TGCAGCGTAACGGACAGGGCCCCGAACACCGGGGAGCTGTTTTTT.

On this clone itself: Germline and junction disagree at one end, which may indicate a read error. The chain recombines TRBV6-2 or TRBV6-3 with TRBJ2-5, with TRBD2 matching over 8 bases. CDR3 length: 11 residues. Germline V gives CDR1 MNHEY, CDR2 SVGEGT. The CDR3 reads CASSLGTSLNF. CDR3 coding DNA: TGTGCCAGCAGTCTAGGGACTAGTTTGAACTTC.